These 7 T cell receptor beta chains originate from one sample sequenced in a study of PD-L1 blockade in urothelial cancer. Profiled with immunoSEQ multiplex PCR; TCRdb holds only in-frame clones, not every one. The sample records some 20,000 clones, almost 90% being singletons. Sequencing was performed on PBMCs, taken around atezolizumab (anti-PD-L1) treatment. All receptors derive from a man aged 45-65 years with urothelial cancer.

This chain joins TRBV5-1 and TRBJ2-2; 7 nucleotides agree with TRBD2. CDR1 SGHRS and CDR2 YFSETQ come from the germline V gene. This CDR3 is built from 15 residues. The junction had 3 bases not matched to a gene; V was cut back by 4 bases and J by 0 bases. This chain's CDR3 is CASSRGGANTGELFF. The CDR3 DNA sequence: TGCGCCAGCAGCCGCGGGGGAGCGAACACCGGGGAGCTGTTTTTT. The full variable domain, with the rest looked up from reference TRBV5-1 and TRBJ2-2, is KAGVTQTPRYLIKTRGQQVTLSCSPISGHRSVSWYQQTPGQGLQFLFEYFSETQRNKGNFPGRFSGRQFSNSRSEMNVSTLELGDSALYLCASSRGGANTGELFFGEGSRLTVL.

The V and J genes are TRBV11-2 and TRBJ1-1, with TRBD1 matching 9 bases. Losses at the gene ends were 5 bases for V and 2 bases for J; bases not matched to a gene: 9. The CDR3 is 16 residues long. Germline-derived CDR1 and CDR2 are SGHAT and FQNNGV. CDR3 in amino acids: CASSRGTGFRNTEAFF. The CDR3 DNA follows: TGTGCCAGCAGCCGGGGGACAGGGTTTCGTAACACTGAAGCTTTCTTT.

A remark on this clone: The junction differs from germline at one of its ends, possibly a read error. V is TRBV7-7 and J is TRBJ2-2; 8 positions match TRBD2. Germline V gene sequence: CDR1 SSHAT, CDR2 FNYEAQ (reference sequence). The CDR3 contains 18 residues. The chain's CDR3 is CASSRTPPGLEGTGELFF. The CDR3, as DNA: TGTGCTAGCAGCCGAACACCTCCGGGACTAGAGGGCACCGGGGAGCTGTTTTTT. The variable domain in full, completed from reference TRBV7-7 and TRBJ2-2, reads GAGVSQSPRYKVTKRGQDVTLRCDPISSHATLYWYQQALGQGPEFLTYFNYEAQPDKSGLPSDRFSAERPEGSISTLTIQRTEQRDSAMYRCASSRTPPGLEGTGELFFGEGSRLTVL.

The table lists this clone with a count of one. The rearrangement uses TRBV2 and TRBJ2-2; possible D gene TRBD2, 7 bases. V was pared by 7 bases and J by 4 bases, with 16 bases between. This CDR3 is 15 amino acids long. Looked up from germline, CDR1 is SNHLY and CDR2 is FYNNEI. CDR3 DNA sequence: TGTGCCAGCACCTTAAGGGGAGGGGGCACCGGGGAGCTGTTTTTT. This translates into CASTLRGGGTGELFF.

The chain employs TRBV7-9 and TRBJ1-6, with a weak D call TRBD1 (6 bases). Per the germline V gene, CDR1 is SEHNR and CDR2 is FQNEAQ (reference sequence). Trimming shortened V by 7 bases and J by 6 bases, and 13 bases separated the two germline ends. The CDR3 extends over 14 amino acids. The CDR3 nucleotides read TGTGCCAGCAATACAGGGTCGACTAATTCACCCCTCCACTTT. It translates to CASNTGSTNSPLHF.

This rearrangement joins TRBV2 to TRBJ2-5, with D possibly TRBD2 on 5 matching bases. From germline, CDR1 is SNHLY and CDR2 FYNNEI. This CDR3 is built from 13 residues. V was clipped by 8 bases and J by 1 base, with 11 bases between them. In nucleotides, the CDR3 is TGTGCCAGCGTACGGGATGCCCAAGAGACCCAGTACTTC. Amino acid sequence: CASVRDAQETQYF. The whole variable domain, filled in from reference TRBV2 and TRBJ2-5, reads EPEVTQTPSHQVTQMGQEVILRCVPISNHLYFYWYRQILGQKVEFLVSFYNNEISEKSEIFDDQFSVERPDGSNFTLKIRSTKLEDSAMYFCASVRDAQETQYFGPGTRLLVL.

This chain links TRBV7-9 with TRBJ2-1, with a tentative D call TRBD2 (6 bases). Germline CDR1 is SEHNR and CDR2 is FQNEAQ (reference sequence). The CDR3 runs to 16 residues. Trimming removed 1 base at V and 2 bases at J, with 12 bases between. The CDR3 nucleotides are TGTGCCAGCAGCTTAGACGGGAGAGGCGCCTACAATGAGCAGTTCTTC. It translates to CASSLDGRGAYNEQFF.